This entry features one T cell receptor beta chain sequence. Its antigen is currently unknown. These data originate in a study of T cell responses to AZD1222 COVID-19 vaccine. Notes on the study in general: Recipients of AZD1222 seropositive at baseline numbered only six or seven. Spike as a whole was targeted by vaccine-associated CD4 TCRs, dominant at 160-218 and 743-854. Reports indicate that nearly half of spike-specific TCRs are directed at unmutated variant regions. Clonal diversity may have been underestimated in mostly white British donors.

The CDR3 length is 14 residues. CDR1 is SEHNR and CDR2 is FQNEAQ in the germline V gene (reference sequence). V was cut by 3 bases and J by 8 bases, with 17 bases left in between. TCRdb's table, derived via immunoSEQ multiplex PCR, lists solely in-frame clones and lacks some. The table has approximately 100,000 clones, 80% to 90% seen once. The V gene is TRBV7-9, the J gene TRBJ2-7; TRBD2 is a possible D gene (5 bases). The origin of this receptor is an adult in good health. The source was peripheral blood, collected on day 0 of AZD1222 vaccination. CDR3: CASSFLALNGKQYF. CDR3 coding DNA: TGTGCCAGCAGCTTCCTAGCCCTAAACGGGAAGCAGTACTTC.